The next 21 T cell receptor beta chains were all read from a single sample in a study of blood T cell repertoires in COVID-19. The method was immunoSEQ multiplex PCR; TCRdb's version includes in-frame clones alone and lacks a portion of them. The table lists around 160,000 clones, about four fifths of them singletons. The sample taken for sequencing was PBMCs or T cells enriched from blood (not recorded which). The receptors shown here come from a woman between 50 and 59 years old who had been exposed to COVID-19.

This clone was seen only once. The rearrangement uses TRBV10-3 and TRBJ2-1, with D possibly being TRBD1 (5 bases). The CDR3 covers 13 residues. Trimming removed 5 bases from V and 8 bases from J, with 13 bases in between. CDR1 is ENHRY, CDR2 SYGVKD, per germline. The CDR3, as DNA: TGTGCCATCAGTCCATACAGGACCGATGAGCAGTTCTTC. Protein: CAISPYRTDEQFF.

The gene calls are TRBV5-1 and TRBJ1-6; 8 bases agree with TRBD1. The V gene's germline CDR1 is SGHRS and CDR2 YFSETQ. The CDR3 is 15 amino acids. V shed 0 bases, J shed 10 bases, and the junction held 6 bases outside the gene matches. Here the CDR3 DNA reads TGCGCCAGCAGCTTGGGACAGGGGCTAGGATCACCCCTCCACTTT. Translated, it gives CASSLGQGLGSPLHF.

The chain couples TRBV18 to TRBJ1-1, with 9 bases that match TRBD1. V shed 4 bases, J shed 7 bases, and the junction held 7 bases outside the gene matches. The CDR3 spans 14 residues. Germline V gene data show CDR1 as KGHSH and CDR2 as LQKENI. CDR3 protein: CASSHKSGQGEAFF. CDR3 DNA: TGTGCCAGCTCACATAAATCGGGACAGGGTGAAGCTTTCTTT. Based on the CDR3 plus reference TRBV18 and TRBJ1-1, the full variable domain is NAGVMQNPRHLVRRRGQEARLRCSPMKGHSHVYWYRQLPEEGLKFMVYLQKENIIDESGMPKERFSAEFPKEGPSILRIQQVVRGDSAAYFCASSHKSGQGEAFFGQGTRLTVV.

This clone showed up just a few times. Here the CDR3 reads CASSQGLAGVSYEQYF. The DNA for the CDR3 is TGCGCCAGCAGCCAAGGGCTAGCGGGGGTATCCTACGAGCAGTACTTC. The rearrangement uses TRBV4-1 and TRBJ2-7, with 10 nucleotides matching TRBD2. Trimming took 1 base from V and 1 from J; bases not matched to a gene: 4. CDR3 size: 16 residues. Germline V gene sequence: CDR1 MGHRA, CDR2 YSYEKL.

This clone was seen a single time. The chain recombines TRBV27 with TRBJ2-6; 7 bases match TRBD2. Germline CDR1 MNHEY, CDR2 SMNVEV (reference sequence). V shed 3 bases, J shed 0 bases, and the junction held 5 bases outside the gene matches. CDR3 length: 17 residues. DNA of the CDR3: TGTGCCAGCAGTTTCCTAGCGGTGAGCTCTGGGGCCAACGTCCTGACTTTC. It specifies CASSFLAVSSGANVLTF.

This clone was seen a handful of times. The chain couples TRBV13 to TRBJ2-7, with TRBD2 matching 10 bases. V shed 5 bases and J 4 bases; nucleotides not matched to a gene: 11. The CDR3 is 16 amino acids. Per the germline V gene, CDR1 is PRHDT and CDR2 is FYEKMQ (reference sequence). In nucleotides, the CDR3 is TGTGCCAGCAGCAAAAGCCCTACTAGCGGGATTTACGAGCAGTACTTC. Amino acid sequence: CASSKSPTSGIYEQYF.

The chain is built from TRBV12-3 or TRBV12-4 and TRBJ1-1, with D hard to call. Trimming left V 2 bases short and J 8 bases short, with 12 bases between. This CDR3 has 13 amino acids. The CDR3 DNA sequence: TGTGCCAGCAGTTTAATCCGACGGGAGGAAGCTTTCTTT. Residues: CASSLIRREEAFF.

Only one count was recorded for this clone. This rearrangement joins TRBV14 to TRBJ2-1; TRBD2 might be the D (6 bases). Germline V gene data show CDR1 as SGHDN and CDR2 as FVKESK. This CDR3 is built from 14 residues. The V and J ends lost 4 bases and 5 bases respectively, with 12 bases between them. CDR3 coding DNA: TGTGCCAGCAGCCTCCGGGACTTCAACAATGAGCAGTTCTTC. This encodes CASSLRDFNNEQFF.

The V gene is TRBV23-1, the J gene TRBJ2-3, with a possible D match to TRBD2 (6 bases). TRBV23-1 is placed among ORFs of uncertain function. The CDR3 is 16 residues long. V was shortened by 4 bases and J by 0 bases, with 14 bases between the two germline ends. CDR3 residues: CASSPIAAASTDTQYF. The CDR3 nucleotides are TGCGCCAGCAGTCCAATAGCGGCTGCTAGCACAGATACGCAGTATTTT.

This clone was observed a few times. The chain links TRBV2 to TRBJ2-2; 11 positions agree with TRBD2. The germline V gene encodes CDR1 SNHLY and CDR2 FYNNEI. V dropped 7 bases and J dropped 5; count of bases not matched to a gene: 15. The CDR3 length is 18 residues. The CDR3 nucleotides are TGTGCCAGCACCTTACAACCGACTAGCGGGGCTCAAACCGGGGAGCTGTTTTTT. Translating it yields CASTLQPTSGAQTGELFF.

V and J are TRBV6-6 and TRBJ2-5; TRBD2 agrees at 9 bases. CDR1 is MNHNY, CDR2 SVGAGI, per germline (reference sequence). V lost 4 bases, J lost 4 bases, and 4 bases stayed unmatched. This CDR3 contains 14 residues. In nucleotides, the CDR3 is TGTGCCAGCAGTTTGCGGGGGGGCCGAGAGACCCAGTACTTC. It codes for CASSLRGGRETQYF.

The V gene is TRBV3-1 (or the pseudogene TRBV3-2), the J gene TRBJ2-7; possibly TRBD1 for D (5 bases). This CDR3 has 14 amino acids. V gave up 6 bases and J gave up 2 bases, with 14 bases separating them. Germline loops: CDR1 LGHDT, CDR2 YNNKEL (reference sequence). CDR3 in amino acids: CASSPRTFAYEQYF. As DNA, the CDR3 is TGTGCCAGCAGTCCGCGGACATTCGCCTACGAGCAGTACTTC.

For the CDR3, the DNA is TGTGCCAGCTCCCCTCAGGGGGCCTCCTACGAGCAGTACTTC. It specifies CASSPQGASYEQYF. The V gene is TRBV18, the J gene TRBJ2-7; 8 bases match TRBD1. V shed 6 bases, J shed 0 bases, and the junction held 4 bases outside the gene matches. Per germline, CDR1 KGHSH and CDR2 LQKENI. The CDR3 runs to 14 residues.

This clone was observed a single time. The gene calls are TRBV20-1 and TRBJ2-1; 9 bases are shared with TRBD2. In germline, CDR1 is DFQATT, CDR2 SNEGSKA (reference sequence). The CDR3 contains 14 residues. V was pared by 3 bases and J by 4 bases, with 4 bases of the junction left unmatched. The CDR3 loop reads CSASLAGRYNEQFF. CDR3 nucleotides: TGCAGTGCTAGTCTAGCGGGGAGGTACAATGAGCAGTTCTTC.

The rearrangement uses TRBV9 and TRBJ1-6, with D tentatively TRBD1 (6 bases). CDR1 is SGDLS, CDR2 YYNGEE, per germline. Trimming removed 0 bases from V and 3 bases from J, with 16 bases in between. The CDR3 length is 18 residues. The CDR3 region has the DNA TGTGCCAGCAGCGTAGTAGACCGGAGGACAGTCTATAATTCACCCCTCCACTTT. The encoded protein is CASSVVDRRTVYNSPLHF.

This chain links TRBV10-2 with TRBJ1-4, with a possible D match to TRBD1 (5 bases). CDR3 size: 14 residues. The V end lost 6 bases, the J end lost 0 bases, and 8 bases lay between the germline ends. The V gene's germline CDR1 is WSHSY and CDR2 SAAADI. CDR3 nucleotide sequence: TGCGCCAGCAGGTCAGGGTCAACTAATGAAAAACTGTTTTTT. Translated, it gives CASRSGSTNEKLFF.

The V call is TRBV30, the J call TRBJ2-3; TRBD1 matches 7 bases. This CDR3 comprises 13 residues. J gave up 1 base and V 4 bases, and 2 bases lay outside the gene matches. Germline V CDR1 and CDR2: GTSNPN, SVGIG (reference sequence). The DNA for the CDR3 is TGTGCCTGGAACGGACAGGGCACAGATACGCAGTATTTT. Translated, it gives CAWNGQGTDTQYF.

The V gene is TRBV3-1 (or the pseudogene TRBV3-2), the J gene TRBJ1-5; a possible D gene is TRBD1 (6 bases). CDR3 length equals 15 residues. V lost 4 bases and J 2 bases, leaving 12 bases between the germline ends. Germline V gene data show CDR1 as LGHDT and CDR2 as YNNKEL (reference sequence). Written as DNA, the CDR3 is TGTGCCAGCAGCCTCGCAGGGGTTGGCAATCAGCCCCAGCATTTT. Translation gives CASSLAGVGNQPQHF.

A single count supports this clone. One end of the junction is discordant with germline, which a read error may explain. The CDR3 region is CAINEGRGTEAFF. The CDR3 DNA sequence: TGTGCCATCAATGAGGGGAGAGGCACTGAAGCTTTCTTT. The J gene is TRBJ1-1, the V gene TRBV10-3, with TRBD1 as a possible D gene (5 bases). Germline CDR1 is ENHRY and CDR2 is SYGVKD. This CDR3 comprises 13 residues.

The chain carries TRBV4-2 and TRBJ2-1; the match to TRBD2 covers 13 bases. Germline V gene data show CDR1 as LGHNA and CDR2 as YNFKEQ. The CDR3 loop spans 18 amino acids. V trimming: 0 bases; J trimming: 6 bases; junction bases outside the gene matches: 8. The CDR3 nucleotides are TGTGCCAGCAGCCAAGATCAGCGTGGACTAGCGGGAGCCAATGAGCAGTTCTTC. It yields the protein CASSQDQRGLAGANEQFF.

V is TRBV18 and J is TRBJ1-1; D is ambiguous. Trimming took 8 bases from V and 3 from J, leaving 7 bases between them. Germline loops: CDR1 KGHSH, CDR2 LQKENI. The CDR3 is 11 amino acids. This CDR3 reads CASARDTEAFF. In DNA, the CDR3 is TGTGCCAGCGCGCGGGACACTGAAGCTTTCTTT.